These 17 T cell receptor beta chains were all obtained from the same sample, sequenced in a study of cytomegalovirus exposure and HLA in healthy donors. PCR involved 60 Vbeta and 13 Jbeta primers. Repertoires were generated with immunoSEQ multiplex PCR, while TCRdb's copy carries only in-frame clones and drops some. The table includes approximately 120,000 clones, about 80% detected once. Specimen: PBMCs. The receptors originated from a woman between 45 and 60 years old in good health and CMV-seropositive.

This clone was seen a handful of times. This sequence joins TRBV10-3 and TRBJ2-7, with 14 bases identical to TRBD2. With V trimmed by 6 bases and J by 1 base, 2 bases remained unmatched. This CDR3 spans 15 amino acids. Germline assignment: CDR1 ENHRY and CDR2 SYGVKD. CDR3 sequence reads: CAIRGTSGRSYEQYF. The CDR3 nucleotides are TGTGCCATCAGGGGGACTAGCGGGAGATCCTACGAGCAGTACTTC.

This clone has just one count. This chain joins TRBV9 and TRBJ1-5, with 12 nucleotides matching TRBD1. Germline CDR1 and CDR2: SGDLS and YYNGEE. J lost 6 bases, V lost 1 base, and 8 bases had no gene match. The CDR3 length is 17 residues. DNA of the CDR3: TGTGCCAGCAGCGTACTCACCGGGACAGGGGGCCCTCAGCCCCAGCATTTT. Encoded protein: CASSVLTGTGGPQPQHF.

CDR3 sequence (DNA): TGCGCCAGCAGCGTGAACAGGGGAAACACCGGGGAGCTGTTTTTT. It encodes CASSVNRGNTGELFF. This chain connects TRBV5-1 to TRBJ2-2; 7 positions match TRBD1. V lost 4 bases and J lost 2; bases outside the gene matches: 5. Germline V gives CDR1 SGHRS, CDR2 YFSETQ. This CDR3 contains 15 residues. Full variable domain (rest looked up from reference TRBV5-1 and TRBJ2-2): KAGVTQTPRYLIKTRGQQVTLSCSPISGHRSVSWYQQTPGQGLQFLFEYFSETQRNKGNFPGRFSGRQFSNSRSEMNVSTLELGDSALYLCASSVNRGNTGELFFGEGSRLTVL.

The gene calls are TRBV6-1 and TRBJ2-7, with a possible D match to TRBD1 (5 bases). This CDR3 is built from 15 residues. CDR1 and CDR2 (germline): MNHNS, SASEGT. V dropped 11 bases and J dropped 11 bases, with 31 bases sitting between them. This chain's CDR3 is CAPRDLWGEVPQEYF. In DNA, the CDR3 is TGTGCCCCAAGGGATCTATGGGGCGAGGTTCCCCAGGAGTACTTC.

The chain carries TRBV7-2 and TRBJ2-1, with 7 bases that match TRBD2. The CDR3 length is 15 residues. V lost 1 base, J lost 9 bases, and 9 bases stayed unmatched. Germline assignment: CDR1 SGHTA and CDR2 FQGNSA. CDR3 DNA: TGTGCCAGCAGCTTAGGTGGGAGGGCCCTCCGTGAGCAGTTCTTC. This encodes CASSLGGRALREQFF.

The chain uses TRBV4-2 and TRBJ1-2; possibly TRBD1 for D (6 bases). Germline CDR1 reads LGHNA; CDR2 reads YNFKEQ. V lost 0 bases to trimming and J lost 4 bases, with 18 bases between them. The CDR3 sequence is 17 residues long. The CDR3 DNA is TGTGCCAGCAGCCAAGATCTCGTCCCCGGGACAACCTATGGCTACACCTTC. Translated, it gives CASSQDLVPGTTYGYTF.

For this clone: The junction differs from germline at one of its ends, possibly a read error. The CDR3 loop is CASSKDMFSSYEQYF. The CDR3, as DNA: TGTGCCAGCAGCAAAGACATGTTTAGTTCCTACGAGCAGTACTTC. V gene TRBV4-2 combines with J gene TRBJ2-7; no clear D gene. Germline V lookup: CDR1 LGHNA, CDR2 YNFKEQ. The CDR3 contains 15 residues.

CDR3 protein: CASSLGWTTNTGELFF. The CDR3 bases are TGTGCCAGCAGCTTAGGATGGACTACTAACACCGGGGAGCTGTTTTTT. The rearrangement joins TRBV7-9 to TRBJ2-2; D possibly corresponds to TRBD2 (6 bases). Germline CDR1 and CDR2: SEHNR and FQNEAQ (reference sequence). V shed 1 base and J shed 2 bases, with 11 bases lying between them. This CDR3 has 16 amino acids.

This rearrangement joins TRBV5-1 to TRBJ2-7; possible D gene TRBD2, 6 bases. This CDR3 region has 14 residues. The germline V gene has CDR1 SGHRS and CDR2 YFSETQ. V gave up 7 bases and J gave up 7 bases, with 21 bases separating them. This CDR3 reads CASGPDDPRGEQYF. The DNA of the CDR3 is TGCGCCAGCGGCCCGGACGACCCCCGGGGGGAGCAGTACTTC.

The chain is built from TRBV5-4 and TRBJ2-4, with D maybe TRBD2 (6 bases). Germline CDR1 is SGHNT and CDR2 is YYREEE (reference sequence). Trimming removed 4 bases from V and 2 bases from J, with 16 bases in between. The CDR3 spans 16 residues. The CDR3 protein is CASSPGGKGPKNIQYF. The CDR3 DNA sequence: TGTGCCAGCAGCCCCGGGGGTAAGGGCCCCAAAAACATTCAGTACTTC.

This CDR3 is CASSPDRGNSPLHF. Written as DNA, the CDR3 is TGTGCCAGCTCCCCAGACAGGGGCAATTCACCCCTCCACTTT. V gene TRBV18 combines with J gene TRBJ1-6; TRBD1 agrees at 8 bases. This CDR3 comprises 14 residues. The ends lost 6 bases at V and 7 bases at J; junction bases unmatched: 5. In germline, CDR1 is KGHSH, CDR2 LQKENI.

This chain uses TRBV11-2 with TRBJ2-7; 8 bases are shared with TRBD2. CDR1 is SGHAT and CDR2 is FQNNGV in the germline V gene. The CDR3 has 14 amino acids. V trimming: 5 bases; J trimming: 6 bases; junction bases outside the gene matches: 9. The CDR3 DNA reads as TGTGCCAGCAGCCCCGGGGGGGGTTTAAGCGAGCAGTACTTC. Protein sequence: CASSPGGGLSEQYF.

V is TRBV6-1 and J is TRBJ1-1; 9 positions agree with TRBD1. Looked up from germline, CDR1 is MNHNS and CDR2 is SASEGT. The CDR3 runs to 15 residues. The CDR3: CSGGGTGGKNTEAFF. The CDR3 nucleotides are TGTTCGGGGGGGGGCACAGGGGGCAAGAACACTGAAGCTTTCTTT.

This chain links TRBV10-3 with TRBJ2-7; 10 bases agree with TRBD1. This CDR3 comprises 16 residues. Germline lookup yields CDR1 ENHRY and CDR2 SYGVKD. V lost 3 bases, J lost 4 bases, and 9 bases stayed unmatched. Here the CDR3 reads CAISDPFRQGAYEQYF. The CDR3 bases are TGTGCCATCAGTGACCCTTTCCGACAGGGGGCGTACGAGCAGTACTTC.

The J gene is TRBJ2-6, the V gene TRBV30; D may be TRBD2 (6 bases). Trimming left V 4 bases short and J 11 bases short, with 12 bases between. Germline assignment: CDR1 GTSNPN and CDR2 SVGIG (reference sequence). This CDR3 contains 12 residues. Here the CDR3 DNA reads TGTGCCTGGACTAGGGGACTGGACGTCCTGACTTTC. Its translation is CAWTRGLDVLTF.

The rearrangement links TRBV23-1 to TRBJ1-2; TRBD1 agrees at 7 bases. TRBV23-1 is known as an ORF, though its function is uncertain. V lost 0 bases to trimming and J lost 5 bases; unmatched junction nucleotides: 6. The CDR3 length is 15 residues. CDR3 in amino acids: CASSQSPGTVYGYTF. The DNA of the CDR3 is TGCGCCAGCAGTCAATCCCCCGGGACAGTTTATGGCTACACCTTC.

The CDR3 region has the DNA TGTGCCACCAGGCGGACTACCCAAGAGACCCAGTACTTC. Translation gives CATRRTTQETQYF. This chain links TRBV6-6 with TRBJ2-5; D perhaps matches TRBD2 (6 bases). Germline-derived CDR1 and CDR2 are MNHNY and SVGAGI (reference sequence). The V gene lost 10 bases and the J gene lost 1 base, with 13 bases spanning the gap. This CDR3 spans 13 amino acids.